This T cell receptor (beta chain) was sequenced for a study of cytomegalovirus exposure and HLA in healthy donors (dated by TCRdb to 2017 to 2019). With regard to the full study: In an earlier analysis of roughly 590 of the donors, around 300 Gb of sequence data and 100 million or so unique TCR beta sequences from about 190 million T cells were reported. An early release covering roughly 640 HLA-typed donors comprised about 290 gigabases of sequencing data and tens of millions of unique TCR sequences. Of the roughly 400 genotyped donors, 65% to 90% fell in the genetic ancestry cluster associated with self-reported Caucasian donors. The study aimed to test whether signatures of past pathogen exposure could be identified by cataloging public T cell receptors. The T cell repertoires of roughly 660 subjects were profiled by immunosequencing and related to cytomegalovirus serostatus. In addition to the first cohort of 666 subjects, a separate validation cohort of some 120 different subjects was used. To predict cytomegalovirus infection status, the study combined high-throughput TCR immunosequencing, statistical association of individual TCRs with disease status, and machine learning. In a later analysis, previously published TCR beta repertoires from 550 to 700 donors were re-analyzed and high-resolution HLA genotyping was added so that TCR occurrence patterns could be studied. In the later analysis, no new phenotypic data were used to find candidate immune exposures; instead, reliance was placed on TCR beta sequences and their occurrence across donors. To decide whether each TCR beta V gene segment behaved as functional or pseudogenic, an earlier analysis of over 500 of the donors relied on high-throughput TCR beta sequencing. Donor age, sex, ethnicity and CMV serostatus were compiled alongside the repertoire data. Genome-wide SNP genotypes for about 65% of the roughly 670 donors were used in a later genetic analysis, which treated that subset as a discovery cohort. Every repertoire in the discovery cohort had been generated on one and the same sequencing platform. Both class I and class II loci were covered by HLA typing, at four-digit resolution. The number of donors typed differed by locus, with about 629-630 for A, B, C, DRB1 and DQB1, 522 for DQA1, some 570 for DPA1, and some 440 for DPB1. Roughly 5 DR-DQ haplotypes were handled as single units for association and clustering, since linkage in the cohort was strong. Among 398 genotyped donors of the cohort, an average of approximately 200,000 unique TCR beta nucleotide sequences was sequenced per donor, of which about 20% were non-productive.

Broad study findings and their caveats: Assigning TCR associations to individual alleles was difficult when HLA alleles, especially DR and DQ, strongly co-occurred. A cluster of highly shared sequence variants was judged likely to be a technical artifact of the sequencing pipeline. Three of the identified cytomegalovirus-associated TCR beta chains were confirmed in vitro to be specific for cytomegalovirus antigens. According to a later analysis, TCR association rates differed among HLA loci, with DRB1 alleles showing the most associated TCRs and HLA-C alleles showing the fewest. For the cohort, immune exposure information was limited to CMV serostatus. According to a later analysis, most CMV-associated TCR beta chains appeared to be HLA-restricted, and the HLA associations seemed to be driven largely by CMV exposure. In an earlier analysis of around 500 of the donors, most TCR beta V segments appeared in productive rearrangements about 87% or about 30% of the time, broadly matching IMGT annotations. The earlier analysis of some 560 of the donors excluded approximately 15 rarely observed V segments, including chromosome 9 orphons, because counts were too low. In a later genetic analysis, fewer N-insertions in productive TCRs were reported among donors in an Asian-associated ancestry cluster than the roughly 700-donor mean. The study gave a list of 150 to 200 TCR beta chains associated with cytomegalovirus. The presence/absence analyses assumed that sequencing depth was roughly uniform across donors, and that assumption may not be true. In a later analysis, HLA-associated TCR beta chains were found to be more clonally expanded and to have lower generation probabilities than equally common non-associated chains. While some public TCRs were present in many individuals, most TCR sequences turned up only very rarely across donors. According to a later analysis, parvovirus B19, influenza, CMV and Epstein-Barr virus appeared linked to several top co-occurrence clusters. Because HLA typing was unavailable for some donors at each locus, only the typed subset was used in association tests. It was suggested by the authors that the approach could potentially be generalized to other disease states and immunological phenotypes. An association between a missense DCLRE1C variant and V-gene and J-gene trimming of TCR beta chains was found in a later genetic analysis and replicated in an independent cohort. Correlated functional status among segregating V segments might be attributable to linkage disequilibrium, but an unknown experimental factor could not be ruled out. A further reported finding was that TCR beta sequences accurately predicted the HLA-A and HLA-B alleles for most subjects in the first cohort. This cohort had only TCR beta chains sequenced, and the lack of alpha or paired-chain data limited which features could be detected. The classifier was reported to diagnose cytomegalovirus status with high specificity and sensitivity in both the original and validation cohorts. A later analysis associated 15,000 to 20,000 TCR beta sequences with specific HLA alleles at a false discovery rate of 0.05. The 87-base-pair reads could not distinguish some IMGT-functional V segments, including TRBV6-2 and TRBV6-3, so those segments were excluded.

In total, approximately 700 healthy bone marrow donors made up the cohort. Cohort members were all nominally healthy when sampled, although unrecorded immune exposures were likely present. The donor was CMV seronegative and was included in the group of about 400 seronegative cohort members. A peripheral blood sample was collected from each donor, and TCR beta sequencing was performed on peripheral blood mononuclear cells. The Qiagen DNeasy Blood Extraction Kit was used to extract genomic DNA from the blood cell samples. Remarks on this clone: It has no known antigen specificity. Per-nucleotide qualities are absent, and no much larger clonotype sits a single base away.

Preparation of the library involved the immunoSEQ multiplex PCR assay. A mixture of 60 forward primers for TCR Vbeta segments and 13 reverse primers for TCR Jbeta segments was used in the multiplex PCR. The CDR3 region of rearranged TCR beta genes was amplified from genomic DNA with a multiplex PCR assay. The amplified TCR beta libraries were sequenced on the Illumina HiSeq System as 87-base-pair reads. On the authors' methods: A later analysis counted approximately 74 million unique TCR beta chains across the 700 or so repertoires, and some 11 million of these chains were shared by at least two donors. To remove PCR and sequencing errors, raw reads were error-corrected and collapsed into unique sequences using a nearest-neighbor algorithm that merged closely related sequences. To assign V, D and J gene segments, CDR3 sequences were aligned to IMGT reference sequences. For a sequence to be retained, a match of at least six nucleotides to both a V gene segment and a J gene segment was required. A rearrangement counted as productive if the CDR3 had no stop codons and remained in frame with V and J, and every other rearrangement counted as non-productive. Following IMGT convention, CDR3 was defined as the stretch from the second conserved V-encoded cysteine to the conserved J-encoded phenylalanine. Sequences without an unambiguous match to a single V gene segment were excluded from the earlier analysis of almost 600 of the donors. An earlier analysis of a few hundred of the donors called V segments functional above 56.7% productive rearrangements and segregating when the between-donor standard deviation exceeded 5%. A statistical classification framework was built to diagnose cytomegalovirus status from the catalog of TCR beta chain sequences. In a later analysis, TCR nucleotide sequences were compared against IMGT/GENE-DB human TR gene sequences so that V and J genes could be assigned. In a later analysis, CDR3 sequences and most-parsimonious VDJ recombination scenarios were assigned using the TCRdist pipeline. In a later analysis, each TCR beta chain was defined by its CDR3 amino acid sequence together with its V-gene family, and reads without a unique V-gene family were excluded. As a way to deal with suspected cross-contamination and a sequencing artifact, a later analysis dropped 450 to 600 nucleotide sequences that were highly shared and had low generation probability. In a later analysis, a clonal expansion index was calculated for each public chain from normalized within-repertoire ranks of inferred template counts. In a later analysis, generation probabilities were computed using a VDJ recombination model fitted to out-of-frame rearrangements, and the results were checked against IGoR. Hypergeometric tests were used in a later analysis to score TCR-TCR, TCR-HLA and TCR-CMV co-occurrence, with a repertoire-size bias correction applied to the TCR pairs. To estimate false discovery rates, a later analysis permuted the HLA or CMV assignments 20 times. In a later analysis, co-occurring TCRs were grouped with DBSCAN, and TCRdist sequence similarity was added when clustering was performed within HLA-allele-positive subsets. For co-occurrence clustering, repertoires with fewer than 30,000 or more than 120,000 public chains were excluded, along with five repertoires with anomalous nucleotide sharing. In its TCRdb copy, this immuneACCESS table keeps in-frame sequences only and misses some clones. Where compared with another copy, unresolved V genes explain less than half of these, and the others have no known cause. V and J calls and clone size follow that table, whereas D and trimming were derived from the DNA. The sample has 170,000 or so clones on record, around 80% of them singletons. Together, the top ten hold approximately 0.7% of the sample.

Germline trimming amounts to 11 bases on V and 7 bases on J, with 8 as the count of junction bases outside the gene matches. CDR1 is given as MNHEY and CDR2 as SVGAGI, both from the germline V gene. The CDR3 goes from the cysteine to the phenylalanine over 13 residues. The only DNA kept is the CDR3, 39 bases in frame from the first base. The chain is assembled from TRBV6-5 and TRBJ1-6; a stretch of 7 junction bases matches TRBD1. The sequence was obtained from a woman in her thirties or forties in good health and CMV-seronegative. Sequencing was carried out using PBMCs. The DNA sequence reads TGTGCCTGTCAGGGGGGACCCAATTCACCCCTCCACTTT. This translates into CACQGGPNSPLHF.